These 19 T cell receptor beta chains originate from one sample sequenced in a study of sequential checkpoint blockade in melanoma. The sample's treatment: randomized to nivolumab then ipilimumab (arm A) or the reverse (arm B). Only in-frame clones appear in the TCRdb table, and some are missing; sequencing was by immunoSEQ multiplex PCR. This sample has roughly 5,400 clones, with about 30% found just once. The sequenced sample was tumor tissue (inferred from file names), obtained from a patient given nivolumab and ipilimumab in sequence. The receptors were gathered from a human donor with melanoma.

This clone was detected only a few times. The rearrangement links TRBV9 to TRBJ2-7; D gene unclear. The CDR3 is made up of 13 amino acids. From germline, CDR1 is SGDLS and CDR2 YYNGEE. Between the trimmed V and J ends, which lost 0 bases and 0 bases, there was a span of 4 bases. The CDR3 DNA follows: TGTGCCAGCAGCGTAGCCCACTCCTACGAGCAGTACTTC. Protein: CASSVAHSYEQYF.

The V gene is TRBV11-3, the J gene TRBJ2-7, with TRBD1 as a possible D gene (5 bases). The germline V gene has CDR1 SGHNT and CDR2 YENEEA. This CDR3 comprises 15 residues. The V and J ends lost 2 bases and 0 bases respectively, with 11 bases between them. CDR3: CASSLWQGSSYEQYF. The CDR3 DNA is TGTGCCAGCAGCTTATGGCAGGGCAGCTCCTACGAGCAGTACTTC.

This clone was seen only a few times. The genes are TRBV2 and TRBJ1-4; D not resolved. This CDR3 spans 16 amino acids. From germline, CDR1 is SNHLY and CDR2 FYNNEI. V was pared by 7 bases and J by 4 bases, with 19 bases between. For the CDR3, the DNA is TGTGCCAGCACCTACCGGGGTGCACGGGGTAATGAAAAACTGTTTTTT. It encodes CASTYRGARGNEKLFF.

This clone was observed at least ten times. This chain uses TRBV11-3 with TRBJ1-1, with D possibly being TRBD1 (6 bases). Germline loops: CDR1 SGHNT, CDR2 YENEEA. Between the trimmed V and J ends, which lost 1 base and 4 bases, there was a span of 19 bases. The CDR3 is 17 residues long. The CDR3 DNA is TGTGCCAGCAGCTTAGGAGGGACACGGGGGGTCGTCACTGAAGCTTTCTTT. This gives the protein CASSLGGTRGVVTEAFF. Drawing the rest from reference TRBV11-3 and TRBJ1-1, the complete variable domain is EAGVVQSPRYKIIEKKQPVAFWCNPISGHNTLYWYLQNLGQGPELLIRYENEEAVDDSQLPKDRFSAERLKGVDSTLKIQPAELGDSAVYLCASSLGGTRGVVTEAFFGQGTRLTVV.

The sample holds many counts of this clone. The V and J genes are TRBV7-6 and TRBJ1-2; possibly TRBD1 for D (6 bases). Trimming cost V 3 bases and J 1 base, with 15 bases left between them. CDR1 and CDR2 from the germline V gene are SGHVS and FNYEAQ. CDR3 size: 16 residues. CDR3 coding DNA: TGTGCCAGCAGCTTCACTGGGGGCCCTTTTAACTATGGCTACACCTTC. Protein product: CASSFTGGPFNYGYTF.

V usage is TRBV10-1 and J usage is TRBJ2-1; 8 bases are a match to TRBD2. This CDR3 spans 15 amino acids. Germline-derived CDR1 and CDR2 are WNHNN and SYGVQD (reference sequence). J was trimmed by 1 base and V by 5 bases; bases with no gene match: 4. This CDR3 reads CASSSSGSSYNEQFF. Written as DNA, the CDR3 is TGCGCCAGCAGTTCTAGCGGGTCTTCCTACAATGAGCAGTTCTTC.

The CDR3 coding sequence is TGTGCCAGCAGCCCGGGACAGGGATGGTACAATGAGCAGTTCTTC. Its protein product is CASSPGQGWYNEQFF. The chain combines TRBV14 with TRBJ2-1, with TRBD1 matching over 9 bases. CDR1 is SGHDN and CDR2 is FVKESK in the germline V gene. CDR3 length: 15 residues. The trim removed 4 bases at V and 4 bases at J, leaving 5 bases unmatched.

This clone was counted between two and nine times. The chain combines TRBV11-3 with TRBJ2-7; 7 nucleotides match TRBD2. Germline V gene lookup returns CDR1 SGHNT and CDR2 YENEEA. V lost 4 bases to trimming and J lost 2 bases; unmatched junction nucleotides: 8. This CDR3 contains 15 residues. The CDR3 DNA follows: TGTGCCAGCAGCTGGCGGGGGTCAGGACCCTACGAGCAGTACTTC. As protein: CASSWRGSGPYEQYF.

This clone was seen at least ten times. The V call is TRBV11-3, the J call TRBJ2-3; 8 bases are a match to TRBD1. There are 14 residues in the CDR3. J lost 2 bases, V lost 4 bases, and 2 bases had no gene match. The germline V gene encodes CDR1 SGHNT and CDR2 YENEEA. CDR3 DNA: TGTGCCAGCAGCTGGGACAGGAACACAGATACGCAGTATTTT. It encodes CASSWDRNTDTQYF.

This chain connects TRBV6-8 to TRBJ2-1; 9 bases match TRBD2. V was clipped by 5 bases and J by 0 bases; unmatched bases: 17. The CDR3 is made up of 20 amino acids. In germline, CDR1 is MNHGY, CDR2 SAAAGT. CDR3 sequence reads: CASSPPGLATVSSSYNEQFF. Here the CDR3 DNA reads TGTGCCAGCAGTCCCCCTGGACTAGCGACTGTTTCAAGCTCCTACAATGAGCAGTTCTTC.

V usage is TRBV5-1 and J usage is TRBJ1-1; D unclear. V gave up 0 bases and J gave up 1 base, with 10 bases separating them. CDR3 length: 15 amino acids. Germline assignment: CDR1 SGHRS and CDR2 YFSETQ. CDR3 in amino acids: CASSLEVPPNTEAFF. In DNA form, the CDR3 reads TGCGCCAGCAGCTTGGAAGTACCCCCGAACACTGAAGCTTTCTTT.

This sequence joins TRBV9 and TRBJ2-2, with 13 nucleotides matching TRBD2. Germline V gene data show CDR1 as SGDLS and CDR2 as YYNGEE. The ends lost 3 bases at V and 8 bases at J; junction bases unmatched: 7. CDR3 size: 16 residues. The DNA of the CDR3 is TGTGCCAGCAGCGCTGGACTAGCGGGAGAGGCGGGGGAGCTGTTTTTT. Protein sequence: CASSAGLAGEAGELFF.

This clone was detected ten times or more. The chain recombines TRBV11-3 with TRBJ1-1; no firm D call. This CDR3 comprises 15 residues. V lost 5 bases and J 4 bases, leaving 17 bases between the germline ends. CDR1 and CDR2 (germline): SGHNT, YENEEA. The CDR3: CASSLPTLSGTEAFF. The DNA for the CDR3 is TGTGCCAGCAGCCTGCCGACACTTTCGGGCACTGAAGCTTTCTTT.

This clone showed up just a few times. This rearrangement joins TRBV11-3 to TRBJ1-5, with D hard to call. V was clipped by 2 bases and J by 5 bases, with 13 bases between them. The V gene's germline CDR1 is SGHNT and CDR2 YENEEA. This CDR3 region has 15 residues. The CDR3 region is CASSLMGNGDQPQHF. The CDR3 bases are TGTGCCAGCAGCTTAATGGGGAACGGCGATCAGCCCCAGCATTTT.

The chain uses TRBV23-1 and TRBJ2-7; 7 bases agree with TRBD1. TRBV23-1 is given ORF status, its function remaining uncertain. Trimming removed 4 bases from V and 3 bases from J; junction bases left unmatched: 6. This CDR3 has 14 residues. CDR3 sequence (DNA): TGCGCCAGCAGTCCCGCCGGGACAGACTACGAGCAGTACTTC. Translation gives CASSPAGTDYEQYF.

The chain is built from TRBV19 and TRBJ2-7; 7 nucleotides match TRBD1. The V gene's germline CDR1 is LNHDA and CDR2 SQIVND (reference sequence). The CDR3 covers 15 residues. Trimming cost V 3 bases and J 3 bases; bases outside gene matches: 8. In nucleotides, the CDR3 is TGTGCCAGTAGTATCCAAGACAGGGCGAACTACGAGCAGTACTTC. Translated, it gives CASSIQDRANYEQYF.

This clone was observed once. The rearrangement links TRBV5-1 to TRBJ1-2; D is ambiguous. CDR1 SGHRS and CDR2 YFSETQ come from the germline V gene. The germline V and J ends were trimmed by 4 bases and 4 bases, with 14 bases remaining between them. This CDR3 has 14 residues. This chain's CDR3 is CASSVSRGFYGYTF. In nucleotides, the CDR3 is TGCGCCAGCAGCGTGAGCCGGGGTTTCTATGGCTACACCTTC.

This clone was detected only a few times. The CDR3 sequence is CASSSALYEQYF. CDR3 coding DNA: TGTGCCAGCAGTTCCGCCCTCTACGAGCAGTACTTC. This sequence joins TRBV6-8 and TRBJ2-7; D uncertain. Germline assignment: CDR1 MNHGY and CDR2 SAAAGT. V lost 4 bases and J 3 bases, leaving 7 bases between the germline ends. This CDR3 is 12 amino acids long.

This clone turned up a few times. The rearrangement joins TRBV6-8 to TRBJ2-5; TRBD1 matches 7 bases. The CDR3 runs 14 residues. After removal of 2 bases from V and 3 bases from J, the junction contained 3 bases not matched to a gene. Germline values: CDR1 MNHGY, CDR2 SAAAGT. CDR3 sequence reads: CASSYGQGEETQYF. The CDR3 region has the DNA TGTGCCAGCAGTTACGGTCAGGGGGAAGAGACCCAGTACTTC.